This T cell receptor beta chain was retrieved from a study of T cells in Graves' hyperthyroidism and ophthalmopathy (dated 2019 in TCRdb). Regarding the complete study: Peripheral blood samples were taken at initial diagnosis, before any treatment was given. An independent validation cohort of around 19 hyperthyroidism patients and 15 or so patients who later progressed to ophthalmopathy tested prospective prediction of ophthalmopathy. After sampling, hyperthyroidism patients received methimazole starting at 30 mg daily, and ophthalmopathy patients received high-dose intravenous methylprednisolone. To identify distinguishing TCR V-J signatures, a discovery cohort of around 100 patients was used, comprising 43 with Graves' ophthalmopathy and approximately 58 with stable Graves' hyperthyroidism. The study also compared thyroid tissue and blood T-cell repertoires from about six Graves' hyperthyroidism patients. The paper reports TCR Vbeta CDR3 sequencing of 130 to 150 peripheral blood samples: 40 or so ophthalmopathy, roughly 80 hyperthyroidism and around 17 progressor patients. The 100 discovery patients were randomly split 7:3 into training and test sets.

Points on this clonotype: There is no known antigen for this receptor. The record has no base qualities; no much larger clone is one base away.

V is cut back by 3 bases and J by 13 bases, with 12 bases in the junction unmatched. The CDR3 goes from the cysteine to the phenylalanine over 15 residues. The CDR3 DNA has 45 bases and is translated from base 1. The germline V gene supplies CDR1 LGHNA and CDR2 YSLEER. Here is what the overall study found, with its caveats: Most expanded thyroid clonotypes (frequency above 0.001) were also found in blood, which suggests that blood repertoires may mirror thyroid immune responses. In validation, progression to ophthalmopathy was predicted by the model with more than 65% sensitivity and 72% to 85% specificity, a median of roughly six months before onset. Ophthalmopathy was separated from stable hyperthyroidism by a 13 V-J signature model, with about 88% sensitivity and about 81% specificity obtained in cross-validation and 80%/75% obtained in testing. Sample size was not statistically predetermined, and blinding of investigators to group allocation was not performed.

Amplification of TCR beta CDR3 regions was carried out from RNA transcripts. The first round of RT-PCR for the TCR CDR3 was performed with the HTBI primer set and the Qiagen OneStep RT-PCR kit. Libraries were constructed in a second round of multiplex PCR, after which size selection and purification were performed. Sequencing of the libraries was done on an Illumina HiSeq2000 using paired-end 100 bp reads. The study's processing was this. SOAPnuke was used to process the raw data, with reads discarded if the reads contained adapters or uncalled bases, had a mean Phred below 15, or lacked an exact constant-primer or identifier match. High-quality paired reads were merged with COPE v1.2.5, and unique nucleotide sequences were defined as clonotypes. MiTCR v1.1 was used to align clonotypes to the IMGT TRBV, TRBD and TRBJ reference segments. Only V-J combinations with frequency above 0.0001, covering 99% to 99.2% of repertoires, were analysed. The TCS score was defined as the ratio of F50 (clonal expansion) to E x V (chaos), calculated using BLOSUM62-based TCRdist between CDR3 peptides within each V-J. Welch's t-statistics and random forest reduced 500 to 650 V-J features to under 15, which were used in a naive Bayes classifier (R e1071). Using fastp trimming at Q25 and MiXCR clonotype assembly, TCRdb reanalyzed the public sequencing data and kept in-frame beta chains. Each entry merges the rows of one CDR3 protein and shows their most common DNA and genes. These V and J calls derive from TCRdb rather than the authors' analysis. Recorded for this sample are about 560,000 distinct CDR3 sequences; around 17% of them occurred a single time. Of the sample, more than 15% is held by the ten largest clones.

Stable Graves' hyperthyroidism was defined as no progression to ophthalmopathy during 18 months of follow-up. Hyperthyroidism patients were newly diagnosed, had a disease duration of under 2 months, and were aged 18 to 65 years. Exclusion was applied to patients with uncontrolled infections, other autoimmune diseases, pregnancy or lactation. Diagnoses were based on clinical symptoms, serum thyroxine and TRAb, thyroid ultrasound and orbital computed tomography. Ficoll-Paque density gradient centrifugation was used to isolate PBMCs from 9.5 to 10 ml of fresh peripheral blood. Total RNA was extracted using Trizol reagent, and RNA quality was assessed on an Agilent 2100 Bioanalyzer.

The TCR originated in a woman aged 18-29 years with Graves' hyperthyroidism. The rearrangement joined TRBV4-3 to TRBJ1-6; 7 central nucleotides agree with TRBD1. Sequencing used blood. The DNA sequence reads TGCGCCAGCAGCCAGTCAGGGGGAGGACTTGATCCCCTCCACTTT. Translation gives CASSQSGGGLDPLHF.